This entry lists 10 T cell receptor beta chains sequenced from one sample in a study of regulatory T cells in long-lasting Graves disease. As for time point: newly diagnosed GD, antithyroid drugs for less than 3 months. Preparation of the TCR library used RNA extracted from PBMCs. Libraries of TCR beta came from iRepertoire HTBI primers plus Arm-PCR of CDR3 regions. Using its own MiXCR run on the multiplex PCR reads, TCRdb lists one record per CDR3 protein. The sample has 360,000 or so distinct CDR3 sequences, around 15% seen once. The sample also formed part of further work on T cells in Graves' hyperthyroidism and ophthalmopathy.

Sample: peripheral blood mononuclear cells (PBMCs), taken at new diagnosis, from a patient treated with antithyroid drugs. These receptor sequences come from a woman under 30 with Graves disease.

The CDR3 sequence: CSAIPGTPTNEKLFF. CDR3 nucleotide sequence: TGCAGTGCTATTCCGGGGACTCCAACTAATGAAAAACTGTTTTTT. The V call is TRBV20-1, the J call TRBJ1-4; tentatively, D is TRBD1 (5 bases). Trimming stripped 4 bases from V and 0 bases from J, with 12 bases between. This CDR3 region has 15 residues. Germline V gives CDR1 DFQATT, CDR2 SNEGSKA (reference sequence).

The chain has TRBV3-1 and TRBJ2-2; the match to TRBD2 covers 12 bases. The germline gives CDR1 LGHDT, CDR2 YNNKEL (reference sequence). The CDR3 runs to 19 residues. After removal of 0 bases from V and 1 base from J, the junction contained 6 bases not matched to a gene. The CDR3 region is CASSQELRGLAGNTGELFF. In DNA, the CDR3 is TGTGCCAGCAGCCAAGAGCTCCGGGGACTAGCGGGGAACACCGGGGAGCTGTTTTTT.

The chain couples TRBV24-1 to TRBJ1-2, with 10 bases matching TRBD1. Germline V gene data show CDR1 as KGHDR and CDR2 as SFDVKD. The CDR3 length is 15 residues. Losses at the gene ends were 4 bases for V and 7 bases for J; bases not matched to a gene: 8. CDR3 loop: CATSESGTGVRGYTF. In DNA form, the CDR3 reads TGTGCCACCAGTGAGTCCGGGACAGGGGTTCGTGGCTACACCTTC.

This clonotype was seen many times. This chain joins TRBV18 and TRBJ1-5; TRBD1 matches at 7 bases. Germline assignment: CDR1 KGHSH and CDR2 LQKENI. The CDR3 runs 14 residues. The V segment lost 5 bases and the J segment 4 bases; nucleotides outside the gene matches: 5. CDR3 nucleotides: TGTGCCAGCTCAGCCTCAGGGGGAAATCAGCCCCAGCATTTT. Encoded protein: CASSASGGNQPQHF.

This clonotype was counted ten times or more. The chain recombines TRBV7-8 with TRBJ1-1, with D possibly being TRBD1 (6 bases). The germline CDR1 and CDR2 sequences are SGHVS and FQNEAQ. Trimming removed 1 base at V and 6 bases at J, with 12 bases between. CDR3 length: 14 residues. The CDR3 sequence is CASSLVGGAAEAFF. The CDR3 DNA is TGTGCCAGCAGCTTAGTTGGGGGGGCCGCTGAAGCTTTCTTT.

The CDR3 sequence is CASSPLGRGNTEAFF. In DNA form, the CDR3 reads TGCGCCAGCAGCCCCTTAGGGAGGGGGAACACTGAAGCTTTCTTT. The V call is TRBV5-1, the J call TRBJ1-1; TRBD1 might be the D (5 bases). With 4 bases removed from V and 1 base from J, the gap between germline ends came to 14 bases. The CDR3 sequence is 15 residues long. Germline V CDR1 and CDR2: SGHRS, YFSETQ. Full variable domain (remainder filled in from reference TRBV5-1 and TRBJ1-1): KAGVTQTPRYLIKTRGQQVTLSCSPISGHRSVSWYQQTPGQGLQFLFEYFSETQRNKGNFPGRFSGRQFSNSRSEMNVSTLELGDSALYLCASSPLGRGNTEAFFGQGTRLTVV.

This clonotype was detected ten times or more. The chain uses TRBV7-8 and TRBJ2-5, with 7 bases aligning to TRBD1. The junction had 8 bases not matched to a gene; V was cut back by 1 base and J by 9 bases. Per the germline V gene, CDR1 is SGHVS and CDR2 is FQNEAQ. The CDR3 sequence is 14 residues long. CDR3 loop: CASSLDQIQGAQYF. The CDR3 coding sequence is TGTGCCAGCAGCTTAGATCAGATCCAGGGGGCCCAGTACTTC.

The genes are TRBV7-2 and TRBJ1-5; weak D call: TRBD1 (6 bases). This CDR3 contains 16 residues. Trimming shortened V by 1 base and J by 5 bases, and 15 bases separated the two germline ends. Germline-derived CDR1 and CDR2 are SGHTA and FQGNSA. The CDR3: CASSLGTGGFYQPQHF. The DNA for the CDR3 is TGTGCCAGCAGCTTAGGAACTGGGGGCTTTTATCAGCCCCAGCATTTT.

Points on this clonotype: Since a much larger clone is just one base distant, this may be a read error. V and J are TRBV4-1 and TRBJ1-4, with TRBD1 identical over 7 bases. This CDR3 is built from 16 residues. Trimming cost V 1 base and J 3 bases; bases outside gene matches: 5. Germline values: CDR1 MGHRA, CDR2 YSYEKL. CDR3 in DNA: TGCGCCAGCAGCCAAGGCCGAGGGGGCGCTAATGAAAAACTGTTTTTT. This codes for CASSQGRGGANEKLFF.

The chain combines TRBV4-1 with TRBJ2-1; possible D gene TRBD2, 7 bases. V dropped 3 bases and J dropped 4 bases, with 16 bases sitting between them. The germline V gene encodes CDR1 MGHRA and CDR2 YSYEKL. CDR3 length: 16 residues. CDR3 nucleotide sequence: TGCGCCAGCAGCCACCGAGCGGGGACAACTTACAATGAGCAGTTCTTC. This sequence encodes CASSHRAGTTYNEQFF.